These T cell receptor beta chains were read from a single sample in a study of MAIT cells during Salmonella Paratyphi A infection. TCRdb re-called the 5' RACE reads through MiXCR, storing one row per CDR3 protein. The table records 450 to 550 distinct CDR3 sequences, around two fifths of them present only once. The sample taken for sequencing was MAIT cells from blood. These receptors all come from an adult in good health. Each CDR3 is given with its conserved first and last residue. D genes are given only for firm matches. Clone size, where shown, is once, few, many, or a class for clones that have expanded.

CDR3nt | CDR3aa | d_gene | j_gene | abundance | v_gene
TGCAGTGCTAGAGATGGAGACAGGGACTATGGCTACACCTTC | CSARDGDRDYGYTF | TRBD1 | TRBJ1-2 | . | TRBV20-1
TGTGCCAGCAGTGCCGGGACAACCGGGGAGCTGTTTTTT | CASSAGTTGELFF | . | TRBJ2-2 | hyperexpanded | TRBV6-4
TGTGCCAGCAGCCAAGATGGCGGGAGCTCTGGGGCCAACGTCCTGACTTTC | CASSQDGGSSGANVLTF | TRBD2 | TRBJ2-6 | . | TRBV4-2
TGTGCCAGAAGGGAAGAAGGGGGCGGAGAAGAAGAGCAGGACTTC | CARREEGGGEEEQDF | TRBD1 | TRBJ2-7 | . | TRBV6-1
TGTGCCAGCAGCCCACCCCTGGAGAGCGGGGAGCTGTTTTTT | CASSPPLESGELFF | . | TRBJ2-2 | medium-sized | TRBV12-3/TRBV12-4
TGCAGTGCTAGAGATACGACAGGGGACACTGAAGCTTTCTTT | CSARDTTGDTEAFF | TRBD1 | TRBJ1-1 | few | TRBV20-1
TGTGCCAGCACCCCAGGTGTGGAGTCCAATCAGCCCCAGCATTTT | CASTPGVESNQPQHF | . | TRBJ1-5 | large | TRBV6-1
TGTGCCATCAGTGAGTCGGACAGCTCCTACGAGCAGTACTTC | CAISESDSSYEQYF | . | TRBJ2-7 | . | TRBV10-3
TGTGCCAGCAGCCAAGAGCGCGGTGGGGCAGATACGCAGTATTTT | CASSQERGGADTQYF | . | TRBJ2-3 | . | TRBV7-9
TGTGCCAGCAGCTCCAGTTTAGGGGGGGGCCGGACTGAAGCTTTCTTT | CASSSSLGGGRTEAFF | . | TRBJ1-1 | . | TRBV11-3
TGTGCCACCAGCAGACAGGGGGCTGGGGCCAACGTCCTGACTTTC | CATSRQGAGANVLTF | TRBD1 | TRBJ2-6 | medium-sized | TRBV15
TGTGCCAGCAGTGACAGGGACACCGGGGAGCTGTTTTTT | CASSDRDTGELFF | . | TRBJ2-2 | many | TRBV6-4
TGCAGTGCTAGGGACAGGGACTATGGCTACACCTTC | CSARDRDYGYTF | TRBD1 | TRBJ1-2 | hyperexpanded | TRBV20-1
TGTGCCACCAGCAGGGTGACAGGGGGCCCTGGGAAAGCTTTCTTT | CATSRVTGGPGKAFF | TRBD1 | TRBJ1-1 | few | TRBV15
TGTGCCAGCAGCCAAAAGGACTACCAAGAGACCCAGTACTTC | CASSQKDYQETQYF | . | TRBJ2-5 | . | TRBV3-1
TGTGCCAGCAAGAGGACGGACACCGGGGAGCTGTTTTTT | CASKRTDTGELFF | . | TRBJ2-2 | large | TRBV6-1
TGTGCCAGCAGCCAAGACAGGGAGGGCCAAGAGACCCAGTACTTC | CASSQDREGQETQYF | TRBD2 | TRBJ2-5 | . | TRBV4-2